This T cell receptor (beta chain) appears in the sequencing data of a study of blood T cell repertoires in COVID-19. Study-level information: Samples of COVID-19 (acute and convalescent) were obtained from the United States, Italy and Spain. Sources were T cells, B-cell-depleted T cells, or PBMCs; the material itself was cDNA or gDNA.

Germline V CDR1 and CDR2: SGHRS, YFSETQ. This CDR3 contains 15 residues. Deletions cut 0 bases from V and 4 bases from J, with 12 bases between. Original analysis: Reference gene primer amplification gave estimated nucleated cell counts. Only in-frame clones appear in the TCRdb table, and some are missing; sequencing was by immunoSEQ multiplex PCR. The V and J calls and clone size come from that table; D and trimming were worked out from the DNA. The table lists 210,000 or so clones, approximately 80% of them singletons. The TCR was taken from a human donor in a cohort sampled during active COVID-19. The sample comprised peripheral blood. This rearrangement joins TRBV5-1 to TRBJ2-3; D gene uncertain. Written as DNA, the CDR3 is TGCGCCAGCAGCTTGGGCCAGTTTAGCCCAGATACGCAGTATTTT. Translation gives CASSLGQFSPDTQYF.